The clone carrying this T cell receptor beta chain has just a few counts. Antigen specificity is unknown. Separate cDNA molecules each had unique molecular identifiers attached to them. Using its own MiXCR run on the 5' RACE reads, TCRdb lists one record per CDR3 protein. The table shows some 57,000 distinct CDR3 sequences, with 10% occurring only once. These data are taken from a study of early T cells in non-severe SARS-CoV-2 infection. V lost 5 bases, J lost 6 bases, and 11 bases lay in between. CDR3 length equals 12 residues. The germline V gene has CDR1 SGHAT and CDR2 FQNNGV. Whole-study results and caveats: VDJdb matching favored anti-spike CD8 responses, missing private and CD4 specificities.

The specimen sequenced was whole blood. The TCR originated in an adult who was a healthcare worker with PCR-confirmed SARS-CoV-2 infection or an uninfected control (not recorded which). J is TRBJ2-7 and V is TRBV11-2, with D perhaps being TRBD1 or TRBD2 (5 bases each). The CDR3 protein is CASSLPGGEQYF. The DNA of the CDR3 is TGTGCCAGCAGCCTGCCTGGGGGCGAGCAGTACTTC. Full variable domain (outside the CDR3, taken from reference TRBV11-2 and TRBJ2-7): EAGVAQSPRYKIIEKRQSVAFWCNPISGHATLYWYQQILGQGPKLLIQFQNNGVVDDSQLPKDRFSAERLKGVDSTLKIQPAKLEDSAVYLCASSLPGGEQYFGPGTRLTVT.